The present TCR beta chain was sequenced within a study of blood T cell repertoires in COVID-19. Study-level background: Researchers got acute and convalescent COVID-19 samples from the United States, Italy and Spain. Sample material is recorded as cDNA or gDNA derived from T cells, B-cell-depleted T cells, or PBMCs.

In the original processing: Reference gene primer amplification gave estimated nucleated cell counts. Measured with immunoSEQ multiplex PCR; TCRdb has only the in-frame clones, and not every one. Clonal size and the V and J genes are those of that table, whereas D and trimming came from the DNA. The sample contains 120,000 or so clones, around 79% of which appear only once. This TCR came from a woman of 80 years or more with active or convalescent COVID-19. Sequencing used peripheral blood.

The chain's CDR3 is CASSSPSFPSYEQYF. CDR3 in DNA: TGTGCCAGCAGTTCCCCGTCTTTCCCCTCCTACGAGCAGTACTTC. The genes are TRBV28 and TRBJ2-7; D is uncertain. The CDR3 sequence is 15 residues long. From germline, CDR1 is MDHEN and CDR2 SYDVKM. Trimming shortened V by 4 bases and J by 0 bases, and 13 bases separated the two germline ends.